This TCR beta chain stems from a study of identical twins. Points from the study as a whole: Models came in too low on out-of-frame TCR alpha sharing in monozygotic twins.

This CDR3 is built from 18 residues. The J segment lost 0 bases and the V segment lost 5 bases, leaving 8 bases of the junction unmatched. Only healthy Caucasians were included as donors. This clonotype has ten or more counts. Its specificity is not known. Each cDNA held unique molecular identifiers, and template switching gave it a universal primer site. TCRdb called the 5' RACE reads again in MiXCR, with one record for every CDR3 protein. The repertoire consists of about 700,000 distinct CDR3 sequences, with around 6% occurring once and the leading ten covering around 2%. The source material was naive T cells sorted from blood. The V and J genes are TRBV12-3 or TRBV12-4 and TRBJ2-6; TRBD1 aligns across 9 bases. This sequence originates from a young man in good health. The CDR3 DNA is TGTGCCAGCAGTCCTTACGGGACAGGGCCCTCTGGGGCCAACGTCCTGACTTTC. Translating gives CASSPYGTGPSGANVLTF.